Given below is one T cell receptor beta chain in context. What it recognizes is unknown. This may stem from a read error, because a much larger clone lies one nucleotide away. This record belongs to a study of blood T cells in healthy people across ages. Study-level points and caveats: A roughly linear fall in TCR beta diversity per million T cells was seen with increasing age. Researchers judged that diversity estimates from one million T cells fell short of true values.

Through a sample-barcoded 5' primer and a J-beta primer mix, a second PCR was run for roughly 6 to 11 cycles. In TCRdb, the 5' RACE reads were re-called with MiXCR into one record per CDR3 protein. This sample carries fewer than 2,000,000 distinct CDR3 sequences, about two fifths of them seen once, and the ten largest clones take roughly 24%. Trimming shortened V by 5 bases and J by 10 bases, and 21 bases separated the two germline ends. Germline CDR1 and CDR2: SEHNR and FQNEAQ (reference sequence). CDR3 size: 15 residues. The sequence derives from a human donor in good health. Material: blood. The chain has TRBV7-9 and TRBJ2-1; tentatively, D is TRBD1 or TRBD2 (6 bases each). The CDR3 DNA follows: TGTGCCAGCAGCGATGATGGCCGGGGGCAGGGGGAGCAGTTCTTC. It yields the protein CASSDDGRGQGEQFF.